This T cell receptor beta chain stems from a study of OX40 agonist ivuxolimab in advanced cancers. Context from the whole study: Ivuxolimab, which targeted the costimulatory receptor OX40 (CD134), was an agonistic, fully human IgG2 monoclonal antibody. Intravenous ivuxolimab was administered to patients every 2 weeks at six dose levels: 0.01, 0.1, 0.3, 1.5, 3 and 10 mg/kg. Among the approximately 50 dose-escalation patients, 19 had hepatocellular carcinoma, approximately 15 melanoma, 9 renal cell carcinoma and 9 head and neck cancer. The dose-escalation cohort was almost 85% male with a mean age of about 54 years, ranging from roughly 23 to 85. Prior anti-PD-1, anti-PD-L1 or anti-CTLA-4 therapy was permitted, and less than 45% of dose-escalation patients had received checkpoint inhibitors. Partial responses occurred in three dose-escalation patients, of whom one had hepatocellular carcinoma and two had cutaneous melanoma. Peripheral TCRbeta sequencing aimed to test whether ivuxolimab altered TCR sequence diversity and caused clonal T-cell expansion. The paper describes the monotherapy dose-escalation part (N of about 57 patients) of the phase I trial of ivuxolimab.

For sequencing of the TCRbeta CDR3 region, genomic DNA was extracted from the sorted cells. The immunoSEQ Assay was used for sequencing of TCRbeta CDR3 regions. Imported from immuneACCESS, the table was reduced by TCRdb to in-frame sequences with V and J called. These copies leave out some clones; in studies compared against another copy, an unresolved V gene accounts for under half, and the cause of the remainder is not known. Within this sample are over 55,000 clones, with roughly 82% of them counted one time only. The top ten clonotypes cover about 1.7% of the sample. General study outcomes and caveats: Clonal expansion of both CD4+ and CD8+ blood T cells was observed from baseline to week 6 at doses 0.1 to 3.0 mg/kg. Low levels of normalized T-cell clonal expansion were also shown by some nonresponding patients. In partial responders in the 0.1-3.0 mg/kg groups, normalized peripheral clonal expansion was found to be among the lowest, especially among CD8+ T cells. The antigen specificity of the clonally expanded peripheral T cells was not determined. On average, CD8+ T cells showed more expanded clones than CD4+ T cells after ivuxolimab.

The CDR3 sequence holds 14 residues, the cysteine and phenylalanine included. Only the CDR3 portion is preserved as DNA: 42 bases, with reading frame beginning at the first base. CDR1 and CDR2 are drawn from the germline V gene: MNHNS, SASEGT. V is cut by 7 bases and J by 5 bases, and the space between the germline ends is 17 bases. Turning to this clone: The specificity of this receptor is unknown. No much larger clonotype is one base removed from it; base qualities were not supplied.

The trial excluded patients who had a history of autoimmune disease or who were on systemic immunosuppression. Peripheral blood for TCR sequencing was collected from all dose cohorts at baseline, on cycle 4 day 1, and on cycle 7 day 1. Samples came from an open-label, multicenter, first-in-human phase I dose-escalation trial of ivuxolimab. Adults with locally advanced or metastatic head and neck squamous cell, hepatocellular, melanoma or renal cell carcinoma were enrolled in the trial. Before TCR sequencing, CD4+ T cells and CD8+ T cells from peripheral blood were sorted into separate populations. The chain is assembled from TRBV6-1 and TRBJ1-2; no D gene is confidently identified. This receptor was obtained from an adult with an advanced solid tumor such as melanoma, head and neck, liver or kidney cancer. The material sequenced was CD4+ or CD8+ T cells sorted from blood, taken in a trial of the OX40 agonist ivuxolimab. The bases read TGTGCCAGCAATAGCGGGCCCCAAGGTTATGGCTACACCTTC. It translates to CASNSGPQGYGYTF.